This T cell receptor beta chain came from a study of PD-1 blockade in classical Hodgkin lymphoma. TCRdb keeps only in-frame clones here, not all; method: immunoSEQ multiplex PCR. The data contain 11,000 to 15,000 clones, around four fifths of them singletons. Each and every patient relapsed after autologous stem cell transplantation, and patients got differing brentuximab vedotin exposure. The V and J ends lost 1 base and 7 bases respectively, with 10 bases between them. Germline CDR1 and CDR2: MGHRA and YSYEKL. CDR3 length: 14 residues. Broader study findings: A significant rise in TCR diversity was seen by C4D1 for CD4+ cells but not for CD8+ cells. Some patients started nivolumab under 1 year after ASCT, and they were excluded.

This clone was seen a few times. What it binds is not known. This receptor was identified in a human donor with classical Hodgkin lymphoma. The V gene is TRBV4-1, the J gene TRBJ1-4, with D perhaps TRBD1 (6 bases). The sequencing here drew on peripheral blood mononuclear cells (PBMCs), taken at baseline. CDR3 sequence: CASSQAGVGEKLFF. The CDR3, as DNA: TGCGCCAGCAGCCAAGCAGGGGTTGGTGAAAAACTGTTTTTT.